Shown below are 13 T cell receptor beta chains from a single sample sequenced in a study of blood T cell repertoires in COVID-19. The table came from immunoSEQ multiplex PCR; TCRdb's copy has only in-frame clones and leaves some out. Of 100,000 to 150,000 clones in the sample, around 90% were seen once. Specimen: peripheral blood. These receptors were collected from a man in his fifties with COVID-19, enrolled during active disease.

This chain connects TRBV7-9 to TRBJ1-1; TRBD1 is a possible D gene (5 bases). CDR1 and CDR2 (germline): SEHNR, FQNEAQ (reference sequence). The CDR3 is 14 residues long. V dropped 4 bases and J dropped 6 bases, with 15 bases sitting between them. The CDR3 DNA reads TGTGCCAGCAGCTCCGACCCCCAGGGCGCTGAAGCTTTCTTT. Amino acids: CASSSDPQGAEAFF.

The V and J genes are TRBV2 and TRBJ2-5; TRBD2 might be the D (6 bases). V was pared by 6 bases and J by 4 bases, with 15 bases between. Germline lookup yields CDR1 SNHLY and CDR2 FYNNEI. The CDR3 is 14 amino acids. DNA for the CDR3: TGTGCCAGCAGCTCGACTCGGAGGGGAGAGACCCAGTACTTC. Its protein is CASSSTRRGETQYF.

The CDR3 region is CASRTSDTQYF. The DNA of the CDR3 is TGTGCCAGCAGGACTAGCGATACGCAGTATTTT. The chain uses TRBV6-5 and TRBJ2-3; 7 nucleotides agree with TRBD2. The CDR3 is 11 residues long. The V and J ends lost 6 bases and 6 bases, in that order; junction bases with no gene match: 0. Germline assignment: CDR1 MNHEY and CDR2 SVGAGI.

CDR3 amino acids: CASSQVGSGGINEQFF. In nucleotides, the CDR3 is TGTGCCAGCAGCCAAGTGGGTAGCGGGGGCATCAATGAGCAGTTCTTC. This chain links TRBV14 with TRBJ2-1, with 9 nucleotides matching TRBD2. V was clipped by 1 base and J by 6 bases; unmatched bases: 7. The CDR3 loop spans 16 amino acids. Germline loops: CDR1 SGHDN, CDR2 FVKESK.

This clone was seen a single time. The V and J genes are TRBV6-6 and TRBJ2-7; D possibly matches TRBD1 or TRBD2 (5 bases each). Germline V gene data show CDR1 as MNHNY and CDR2 as SVGAGI (reference sequence). This CDR3 is 14 amino acids long. V lost 4 bases to trimming and J lost 6 bases, with 16 bases between them. CDR3 DNA sequence: TGTGCCAGCAGTTCCTCAGGGAACGAGGGCGAGCAGTACGTC. Translating gives CASSSSGNEGEQYV.

This chain uses TRBV3-1 (or the pseudogene TRBV3-2) with TRBJ1-6; TRBD1 agrees at 7 bases. The CDR3 totals 13 residues. The trim removed 4 bases at V and 9 bases at J, leaving 3 bases unmatched. Germline CDR1 LGHDT, CDR2 YNNKEL (reference sequence). CDR3 sequence reads: CASSRRQGSPLHF. The CDR3 nucleotides are TGTGCCAGCAGCCGGAGACAGGGTTCACCCCTCCACTTT.

The V gene is TRBV9, the J gene TRBJ2-2, with 10 bases that match TRBD1. CDR1 and CDR2 (germline): SGDLS, YYNGEE. V was pared by 1 base and J by 5 bases, with 5 bases of the junction left unmatched. The CDR3 totals 16 residues. CDR3 DNA sequence: TGTGCCAGCAGCGTACTAGGGACAGGGGCGACCGGGGAGCTGTTTTTT. It translates to CASSVLGTGATGELFF.

The V call is TRBV19, the J call TRBJ1-2; a possible D gene is TRBD1 (5 bases). Germline V gene sequence: CDR1 LNHDA, CDR2 SQIVND (reference sequence). Trimming took off 6 bases at V and 5 bases at J, with 16 bases between the two ends. The CDR3 is 14 residues long. The CDR3 reads CASSTTGVRYGYTF. CDR3 bases: TGTGCCAGTAGCACGACGGGGGTGCGATATGGCTACACCTTC.

The V and J genes are TRBV9 and TRBJ2-3; D possibly corresponds to TRBD2 (5 bases). V lost 4 bases and J lost 2, with 17 bases in between. Germline values: CDR1 SGDLS, CDR2 YYNGEE. The CDR3 is 16 residues long. The DNA of the CDR3 is TGTGCCAGCAGCCTCCGGGGAACGGGGATCACAGATACGCAGTATTTT. This codes for CASSLRGTGITDTQYF. Using reference TRBV9 and TRBJ2-3 for the parts outside the CDR3, the full variable domain is DSGVTQTPKHLITATGQRVTLRCSPRSGDLSVYWYQQSLDQGLQFLIQYYNGEERAKGNILERFSAQQFPDLHSELNLSSLELGDSALYFCASSLRGTGITDTQYFGPGTRLTVL.

V usage is TRBV7-9 and J usage is TRBJ2-1; TRBD2 agrees at 10 bases. The trim removed 6 bases at V and 4 bases at J, leaving 12 bases unmatched. This CDR3 spans 17 amino acids. The germline gives CDR1 SEHNR, CDR2 FQNEAQ (reference sequence). CDR3 protein: CASSLSLGLAEYNEQFF. The CDR3, as DNA: TGTGCCAGCAGTTTATCCCTTGGACTAGCGGAATACAATGAGCAGTTCTTC.

The chain combines TRBV7-9 with TRBJ2-1; D is undetermined. The V end lost 3 bases, the J end lost 6 bases, and 15 bases lay between the germline ends. Germline loops: CDR1 SEHNR, CDR2 FQNEAQ (reference sequence). The CDR3 length is 15 residues. CDR3 protein: CASSLLERVGNEQFF. DNA of the CDR3: TGTGCCAGCAGCTTGTTGGAGCGAGTCGGCAATGAGCAGTTCTTC.

CDR3 DNA sequence: TGTGCCTGGGGAAGACAGGCAGACACTGAAGCTTTCTTT. The encoded protein is CAWGRQADTEAFF. The genes are TRBV30 and TRBJ1-1, with a tentative D call TRBD1 (6 bases). CDR1 and CDR2 (germline): GTSNPN, SVGIG (reference sequence). The V gene lost 5 bases and the J gene lost 3 bases, with 13 bases spanning the gap. There are 13 residues in the CDR3.

The V and J genes are TRBV27 and TRBJ1-1, with D perhaps matching TRBD1 (5 bases). Looked up from germline, CDR1 is MNHEY and CDR2 is SMNVEV (reference sequence). CDR3 length: 13 amino acids. V was pared by 2 bases and J by 5 bases, with 9 bases between. DNA of the CDR3: TGTGCCAGCAGTTTACAGGGATGGACTGAAGCTTTCTTT. Protein sequence: CASSLQGWTEAFF.